The source of this T cell receptor beta chain is a study of TIL therapy for anti-PD-1-resistant metastatic lung cancer. The overall study: A few tumors were EGFR-mutant and two were ALK-rearranged. Tumors carried a median about 1.6 non-synonymous mutations per megabase.

Note on this clone: Antigen unknown.

The immunoSEQ assay was v3. Repertoires were generated with immunoSEQ multiplex PCR, while TCRdb's copy carries only in-frame clones and drops some. The table lists 20,000 to 30,000 clones, approximately 63% of them singletons, with roughly 16% in the top ten. General study results and limits: Treatment-naive, never-smoker and oncogene-addicted patients were overrepresented in this highly selected cohort. Compared with baseline intratumoral T cells, expanded TIL cultures were more clonal and less diverse (around 6% vs 30%).

Described time point: pre-treatment sample, taken before nivolumab and TIL therapy. Tumor tissue came from excised metastases, mostly pleural nodules or supraclavicular lymph nodes. The germline gives CDR1 MNHEY, CDR2 SVGAGI. CDR3 size: 15 residues. With 0 bases removed from V and 2 bases from J, the gap between germline ends came to 11 bases. The specimen comprised tumor tissue, sampled at baseline. This TCR was sampled from a woman aged 30-79 years with non-small cell lung cancer. The chain joins TRBV6-5 to TRBJ2-7; weak D call: TRBD2 (6 bases). The DNA of the CDR3 is TGTGCCAGCAGTTACTCGGCCGGGGGAGCCTACGAGCAGTACTTC. This gives the protein CASSYSAGGAYEQYF.